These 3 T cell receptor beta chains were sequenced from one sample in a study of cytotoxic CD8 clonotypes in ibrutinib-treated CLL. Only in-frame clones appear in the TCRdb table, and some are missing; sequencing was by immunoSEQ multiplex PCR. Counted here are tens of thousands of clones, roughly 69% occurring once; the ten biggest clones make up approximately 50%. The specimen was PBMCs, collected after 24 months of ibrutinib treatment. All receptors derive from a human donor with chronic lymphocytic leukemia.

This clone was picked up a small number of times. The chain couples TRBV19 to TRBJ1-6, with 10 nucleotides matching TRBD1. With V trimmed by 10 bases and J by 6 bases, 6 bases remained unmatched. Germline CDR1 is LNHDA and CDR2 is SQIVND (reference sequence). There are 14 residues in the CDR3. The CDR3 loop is CAISGTGVNSPLHF. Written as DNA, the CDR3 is TGTGCCATATCCGGGACAGGGGTTAATTCACCCCTCCACTTT.

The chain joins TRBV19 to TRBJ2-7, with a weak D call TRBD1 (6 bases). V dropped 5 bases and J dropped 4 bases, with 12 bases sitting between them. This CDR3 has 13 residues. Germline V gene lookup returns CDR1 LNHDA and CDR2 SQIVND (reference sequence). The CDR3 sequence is CASSSDRAYEQYF. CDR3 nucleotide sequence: TGTGCCAGTAGTTCGGACAGAGCTTACGAGCAGTACTTC.

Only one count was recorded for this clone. CDR3 residues: CASSVGQGYGYTF. For the CDR3, the DNA is TGTGCCAGCAGTGTAGGACAGGGCTATGGCTACACCTTC. The V call is TRBV6-4, the J call TRBJ1-2, with 8 bases that match TRBD1. Germline CDR1 is MRHNA and CDR2 is SNTAGT. CDR3 length: 13 amino acids. V was pared by 4 bases and J by 4 bases, with 2 bases of the junction left unmatched.